Shown below are 13 T cell receptor beta chains from a single sample sequenced in a study of T cell changes during pregnancy in multiple sclerosis. This table comes from immunoSEQ multiplex PCR, and its TCRdb copy is limited to in-frame clones, with some not included. This table has fewer than 45,000 clones, less than 95% appearing once. The sequencing here drew on CD8+ T cells from peripheral blood mononuclear cells, taken in the first trimester of pregnancy. The receptors come from a female donor with multiple sclerosis, enrolled in a pregnancy study.

CDR3 bases: TGTGCCAGCAGTGAAACGGGAGGTACTGAGCAGTTCTTC. Protein sequence: CASSETGGTEQFF. V and J are TRBV2 and TRBJ2-1, with 7 bases fitting TRBD2. The J segment lost 9 bases and the V segment lost 2 bases, leaving 4 bases of the junction unmatched. This CDR3 has 13 amino acids. Looked up from germline, CDR1 is SNHLY and CDR2 is FYNNEI.

The chain has TRBV6-1 and TRBJ2-7; D is perhaps TRBD2 (5 bases). The CDR3 extends over 14 amino acids. V lost 6 bases, J lost 1 base, and 13 bases lay in between. CDR1 and CDR2 from the germline V gene are MNHNS and SASEGT. The DNA for the CDR3 is TGTGCCAGCAGCGATTGGACTGGTTCCTACGAGCAGTACTTC. Amino acid sequence: CASSDWTGSYEQYF.

This clone is a singleton in its sample. The chain has TRBV29-1 and TRBJ2-6; 11 nucleotides align to TRBD1. From germline, CDR1 is SQVTM and CDR2 ANQGSEA. V was pared by 6 bases and J by 1 base, with 14 bases of the junction left unmatched. The CDR3 length is 19 residues. The CDR3 DNA reads TGCAGCGTGACCCCCGGGACAGGGGGTTCTTATTCTGGGGCCAACGTCCTGACTTTC. This sequence encodes CSVTPGTGGSYSGANVLTF.

This clone occurred a few times. The chain recombines TRBV29-1 with TRBJ1-3; D remains unclear. Germline-derived CDR1 and CDR2 are SQVTM and ANQGSEA. There are 13 residues in the CDR3. The V end lost 7 bases, the J end lost 2 bases, and 12 bases lay between the germline ends. CDR3 nucleotides: TGCAGCGGAGCGCGGGGAGCTGGAAACACCATATATTTT. Translated: CSGARGAGNTIYF.

The rearrangement uses TRBV27 and TRBJ2-2; 7 positions agree with TRBD1. Germline V gives CDR1 MNHEY, CDR2 SMNVEV (reference sequence). The CDR3 has 15 amino acids. Trimming removed 6 bases from V and 7 bases from J; junction bases left unmatched: 11. CDR3 in DNA: TGTGCCAGCAGCCCCCCCGGGACAGCAGTCGGGGAGCTGTTTTTT. Protein: CASSPPGTAVGELFF.

This chain links TRBV6-5 with TRBJ2-5, with D possibly matching TRBD1 (6 bases). Per germline, CDR1 MNHEY and CDR2 SVGAGI. Deletions cut 5 bases from V and 2 bases from J, with 9 bases between. This CDR3 spans 13 amino acids. CDR3 in DNA: TGTGCCAGCAGTACACAGGGACAAGAGACCCAGTACTTC. This encodes CASSTQGQETQYF.

The rearrangement uses TRBV5-4 and TRBJ2-1; D may be TRBD2 (6 bases). Looked up from germline, CDR1 is SGHNT and CDR2 is YYREEE (reference sequence). This CDR3 region has 12 residues. V was cut by 4 bases and J by 10 bases, with 12 bases left in between. DNA of the CDR3: TGTGCCAGCAGCCCAGACCGGGGGGAGCAGTTCTTC. It codes for CASSPDRGEQFF.

This chain uses TRBV7-6 with TRBJ1-2; unclear D gene. Germline V gene sequence: CDR1 SGHVS, CDR2 FNYEAQ. This CDR3 contains 13 residues. Trimming stripped 1 base from V and 4 bases from J, with 7 bases between. Written as DNA, the CDR3 is TGTGCCAGCAGCTTAGGGGCGGGCTATGGCTACACCTTC. Translation gives CASSLGAGYGYTF.

The chain recombines TRBV19 with TRBJ2-1; TRBD2 matches 13 bases. The CDR3 has 15 residues. The V gene's germline CDR1 is LNHDA and CDR2 SQIVND (reference sequence). V was clipped by 4 bases and J by 8 bases; unmatched bases: 5. The CDR3 sequence is CASSRGLAGRDEQFF. The CDR3 DNA reads as TGTGCCAGTAGTAGGGGACTAGCGGGGAGGGATGAGCAGTTCTTC.

J is TRBJ2-3 and V is TRBV9, with 7 nucleotides matching TRBD2. This CDR3 comprises 16 residues. Germline CDR1 reads SGDLS; CDR2 reads YYNGEE. V trimming: 0 bases; J trimming: 2 bases; junction bases outside the gene matches: 6. In DNA form, the CDR3 reads TGTGCCAGCAGCGTAGGGGGCGGGACTACCACAGATACGCAGTATTTT. Translated, it gives CASSVGGGTTTDTQYF. Full variable domain (missing parts from reference TRBV9 and TRBJ2-3): DSGVTQTPKHLITATGQRVTLRCSPRSGDLSVYWYQQSLDQGLQFLIQYYNGEERAKGNILERFSAQQFPDLHSELNLSSLELGDSALYFCASSVGGGTTTDTQYFGPGTRLTVL.

The chain has TRBV12-5 and TRBJ2-7; tentative D call: TRBD2 (7 bases). The CDR3 is made up of 14 amino acids. Germline loops: CDR1 LGHNT, CDR2 FRNRAP. Deletions cut 6 bases from V and 6 bases from J, with 18 bases between. The CDR3 coding sequence is TGTGCTAGTGGGGTGGGGGGGCGCCCGGGCGAGCAGTACTTC. Translating it yields CASGVGGRPGEQYF.

The chain combines TRBV5-5 with TRBJ2-3, with D possibly TRBD2 on 6 matching bases. The length of the CDR3 is 18 residues. V was trimmed by 4 bases and J by 0 bases, leaving 21 bases between them. Germline assignment: CDR1 SGHKS and CDR2 YYEKEE (reference sequence). The CDR3 nucleotides read TGTGCCAGCAGCCACGAAATAAGGTGGAGGGGAAGCACAGATACGCAGTATTTT. Protein: CASSHEIRWRGSTDTQYF.

This clone occurred a few times. CDR3 nucleotides: TGTGCCAGCAGCGGAGACGGTATGAACACTGAAGCTTTCTTT. Its translation: CASSGDGMNTEAFF. The chain uses TRBV5-6 and TRBJ1-1, with D unresolved. The length of the CDR3 is 14 residues. The V end was cut by 4 bases, the J end by 0 bases, with 10 bases between. Germline V gene sequence: CDR1 SGHDT, CDR2 YYEEEE.